This is a list of T cell receptor beta chains from one sample in a study of PD-1 blockade in classical Hodgkin lymphoma. Produced via immunoSEQ multiplex PCR; TCRdb's table is partial and in-frame only. The table records 50,000 or so clones, 65% to 80% of them present only once. The starting material was peripheral blood mononuclear cells (PBMCs), obtained before the fourth cycle of nivolumab. These receptors were collected from a human donor with classical Hodgkin lymphoma. CDR3s include the opening cysteine and the closing phenylalanine or tryptophan. The order of the fields is V gene, D gene, J gene, clone size, CDR3 protein, CDR3 DNA. A D gene is named only where the DNA matches it firmly. The size of a clone is reported for some rows only, either as once, few or many, or as a class for expanded clones.

>TRBV7-8|NA|TRBJ1-5|NA
CASSFGGVQPQHF
TGTGCCAGCAGCTTCGGAGGGGTTCAGCCCCAGCATTTT
>TRBV4-1|NA|TRBJ2-7|NA
CASSQAKIGGFSHEQYF
TGCGCCAGCAGCCAAGCGAAGATAGGGGGTTTTAGCCACGAGCAGTACTTC
>TRBV4-1|NA|TRBJ2-2|NA
CASSRAVRSNTGELFF
TGCGCCAGCAGCCGCGCAGTCCGGTCGAACACCGGGGAGCTGTTTTTT
>TRBV9|NA|TRBJ1-1|few
CASSVGWLNTEAFF
TGTGCCAGCAGCGTAGGTTGGCTGAACACTGAAGCTTTCTTT
>TRBV27|NA|TRBJ1-2|NA
CASSSGRTLGYTF
TGTGCCAGCAGTTCGGGACGGACCCTTGGCTACACCTTC
>TRBV21-1|NA|TRBJ2-1|NA
CASSVHGQGRSTKGQFF
TGTGCCAGCAGCGTACACGGCCAGGGACGATCCACAAAGGGGCAGTTCTTC
>TRBV30|TRBD1|TRBJ1-2|once
CAWRETGKKEYGYTF
TGTGCCTGGAGGGAGACAGGGAAGAAGGAGTATGGCTACACCTTC
>TRBV28|NA|TRBJ2-3|NA
CASTTDGGRGRTDTQYF
TGTGCCAGCACCACGGACGGCGGGCGGGGACGCACAGATACGCAGTATTTT
>TRBV6-6|NA|TRBJ2-7|NA
CASTGFYEQYF
TGTGCCAGCACAGGGTTCTACGAGCAGTACTTC
>TRBV6-6|TRBD1|TRBJ1-5|NA
CASRPADRAGNQPQHF
TGTGCCAGCAGACCCGCCGACAGGGCGGGCAATCAGCCCCAGCATTTT
>TRBV19|NA|TRBJ2-1|NA
CASSRWSEQFF
TGTGCCAGTAGTAGGTGGAGTGAGCAGTTCTTC
>TRBV4-1|NA|TRBJ1-2|NA
CASSLREGRSHYGYTF
TGCGCCAGCAGCCTCCGAGAGGGGCGCTCTCACTATGGCTACACCTTC
>TRBV7-2|TRBD2|TRBJ2-1|NA
CASSERLAGGLNEQFF
TGTGCCAGCAGCGAGCGACTAGCGGGAGGTCTGAATGAGCAGTTCTTC
>TRBV11-3|TRBD1|TRBJ2-2|NA
CASSFDRGFGELFF
TGTGCCAGCAGCTTTGACAGGGGTTTCGGGGAGCTGTTTTTT
>TRBV18|TRBD1|TRBJ1-1|NA
CASFRGTGVTEAFF
TGTGCCAGCTTTCGAGGGACAGGGGTCACTGAAGCTTTCTTT
>TRBV29-1|TRBD1|TRBJ1-1|NA
CSATGGVGTEAFF
TGCAGCGCGACAGGGGGTGTCGGCACTGAAGCTTTCTTT
>TRBV19|TRBD1|TRBJ1-5|NA
CASTLDRGPARPQHF
TGTGCCAGTACCTTGGACAGGGGGCCCGCTAGGCCCCAGCATTTT
>TRBV11-2|TRBD1|TRBJ2-2|NA
CASSPGQGAFTGELFF
TGTGCCAGCAGCCCGGGACAGGGGGCGTTCACCGGGGAGCTGTTTTTT
>TRBV5-6|TRBD1|TRBJ1-1|NA
CASSLDRGRGTEAFF
TGTGCCAGCAGCTTGGACAGGGGCCGGGGGACTGAAGCTTTCTTT
>TRBV28|TRBD1|TRBJ1-2|NA
CASSIDRAYGYTF
TGTGCCAGCAGTATTGACAGGGCCTATGGCTACACCTTC
>TRBV11-2|NA|TRBJ2-2|NA
CASSLDLGIGLTANTGELFF
TGTGCCAGCAGCTTAGATCTGGGGATAGGATTAACTGCGAACACCGGGGAGCTGTTTTTT
>TRBV18|NA|TRBJ2-7|few
CASSPPTSKYEQYF
TGTGCCAGCTCACCACCTACTAGTAAATACGAGCAGTACTTC
>TRBV5-4|NA|TRBJ2-1|NA
CASSEEREFGNEQFF
TGTGCCAGCAGCGAGGAACGGGAGTTTGGCAATGAGCAGTTCTTC
>TRBV5-1|NA|TRBJ1-1|NA
CASTLLPGNTEAFF
TGCGCCAGCACCCTTCTACCGGGGAACACTGAAGCTTTCTTT
>TRBV6-1|NA|TRBJ1-1|NA
CASSQYWNTEAFF
TGTGCCAGCAGTCAATACTGGAACACTGAAGCTTTCTTT
>TRBV19|NA|TRBJ2-3|few
CASSTPGPTGDTQYF
TGTGCCAGTAGTACACCCGGGCCTACCGGGGATACGCAGTATTTT
>TRBV28|NA|TRBJ1-2|NA
CASSLLDRKNYGYTF
TGTGCCAGCAGCCTTTTGGACAGAAAGAACTATGGCTACACCTTC
>TRBV28|TRBD1|TRBJ2-4|few
CASSPGDRGRKVAKNIQYF
TGTGCCAGCAGTCCTGGGGACAGGGGGCGTAAGGTAGCCAAAAACATTCAGTACTTC
>TRBV30|NA|TRBJ2-7|NA
CAWSVAGGTLYEQYF
TGTGCCTGGAGTGTTGCGGGCGGGACGTTGTACGAGCAGTACTTC
>TRBV19|TRBD2|TRBJ2-3|once
CATTPGLLAGVGDTQYF
TGTGCCACCACCCCCGGCCTTCTGGCGGGAGTAGGAGATACGCAGTATTTT
>TRBV4-3|TRBD2|TRBJ2-7|NA
CASSQGLQTSGAYEQYF
TGCGCCAGCAGCCAAGGGCTACAGACTAGCGGAGCCTACGAGCAGTACTTC
>TRBV5-4|NA|TRBJ1-2|NA
CASSQRQEANYGYTF
TGCGCCAGCAGCCAACGACAGGAAGCTAACTATGGCTACACCTTC
>TRBV6-5|TRBD1|TRBJ1-5|NA
CASSTGQPGNQPQHF
TGTGCCAGCAGTACGGGACAGCCAGGCAATCAGCCCCAGCATTTT
>TRBV10-2|TRBD1|TRBJ2-4|few
CASSRAPDRSKNIQYF
TGCGCCAGCTCTAGGGCCCCGGACAGGTCGAAGAACATTCAGTACTTC
>TRBV30|NA|TRBJ1-5|NA
CAWRDDRNNQPQHF
TGTGCCTGGAGGGACGACAGGAATAATCAGCCCCAGCATTTT
>TRBV2|NA|TRBJ2-3|few
CASSPAGDTQYF
TGTGCCAGCAGCCCCGCAGGAGATACGCAGTATTTT
>TRBV7-2|TRBD2|TRBJ2-1|NA
CASSSSSGRAREQFF
TGTGCCAGCAGCTCCTCTAGCGGGAGGGCCCGGGAGCAGTTCTTC
>TRBV19|NA|TRBJ2-2|once
CASSLLAGELFF
TGTGCCAGTAGTCTTCTGGCCGGGGAGCTGTTTTTT
>TRBV28|TRBD1|TRBJ1-2|NA
CASSFGQGSGYTF
TGTGCCAGCAGTTTTGGACAGGGAAGTGGCTACACCTTC
>TRBV28|NA|TRBJ2-1|NA
CASSQPPEQFF
TGTGCCAGCAGTCAACCCCCTGAGCAGTTCTTC
>TRBV28|NA|TRBJ2-7|NA
CASSLHYEQYF
TGTGCCAGCAGTCTCCACTACGAGCAGTACTTC